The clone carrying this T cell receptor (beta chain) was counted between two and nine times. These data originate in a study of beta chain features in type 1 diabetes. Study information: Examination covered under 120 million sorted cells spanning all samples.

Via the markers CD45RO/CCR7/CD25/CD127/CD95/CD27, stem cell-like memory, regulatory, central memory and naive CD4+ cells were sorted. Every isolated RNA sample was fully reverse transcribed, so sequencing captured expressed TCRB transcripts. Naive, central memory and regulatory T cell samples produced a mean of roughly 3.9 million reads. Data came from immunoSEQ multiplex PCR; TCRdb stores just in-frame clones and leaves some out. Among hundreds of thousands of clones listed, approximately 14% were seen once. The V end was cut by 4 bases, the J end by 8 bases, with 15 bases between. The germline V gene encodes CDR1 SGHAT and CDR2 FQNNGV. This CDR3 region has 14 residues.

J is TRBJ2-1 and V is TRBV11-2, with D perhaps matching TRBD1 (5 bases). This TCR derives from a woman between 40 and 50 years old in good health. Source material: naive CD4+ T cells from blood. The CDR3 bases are TGTGCCAGCAGCTCCAGACAGCCGGCCGATGAGCAGTTCTTC. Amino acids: CASSSRQPADEQFF. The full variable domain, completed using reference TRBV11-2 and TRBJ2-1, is EAGVAQSPRYKIIEKRQSVAFWCNPISGHATLYWYQQILGQGPKLLIQFQNNGVVDDSQLPKDRFSAERLKGVDSTLKIQPAKLEDSAVYLCASSSRQPADEQFFGPGTRLTVL.